The sequence of this T cell receptor beta chain was determined in a study of cytomegalovirus exposure and HLA in healthy donors. Primers included in the PCR were 60 Vbeta and 13 Jbeta primers. TCRdb's copy holds only in-frame clones and misses some; the assay was immunoSEQ multiplex PCR. The table has some 120,000 clones, about 73% seen once; the top ten hold just over 8%. The CDR3 covers 14 residues. Trimming took off 2 bases at V and 4 bases at J, with 11 bases between the two ends. Germline V gene lookup returns CDR1 SEHNR and CDR2 FQNEAQ (reference sequence). This TCR was recovered from a woman in her 40s in good health and CMV-seropositive. This rearrangement joins TRBV7-9 to TRBJ1-2; D gene unclear. Sample: PBMCs. CDR3 sequence reads: CASSLQSPGYGYTF. The CDR3 DNA reads as TGTGCCAGCAGCTTACAGAGTCCGGGCTATGGCTACACCTTC.